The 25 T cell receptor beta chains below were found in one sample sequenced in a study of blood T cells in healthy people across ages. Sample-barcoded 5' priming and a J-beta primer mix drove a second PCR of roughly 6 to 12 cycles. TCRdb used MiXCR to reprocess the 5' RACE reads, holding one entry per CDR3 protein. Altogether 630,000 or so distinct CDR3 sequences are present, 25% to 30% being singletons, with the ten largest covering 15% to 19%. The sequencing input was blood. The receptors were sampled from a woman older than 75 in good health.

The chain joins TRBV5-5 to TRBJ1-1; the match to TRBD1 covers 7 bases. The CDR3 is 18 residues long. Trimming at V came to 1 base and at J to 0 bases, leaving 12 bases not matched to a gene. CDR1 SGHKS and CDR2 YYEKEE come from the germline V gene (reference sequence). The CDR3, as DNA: TGTGCCAGCAGCTTGTCCCCTTTTACAGGGGTCATGAACACTGAAGCTTTCTTT. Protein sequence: CASSLSPFTGVMNTEAFF.

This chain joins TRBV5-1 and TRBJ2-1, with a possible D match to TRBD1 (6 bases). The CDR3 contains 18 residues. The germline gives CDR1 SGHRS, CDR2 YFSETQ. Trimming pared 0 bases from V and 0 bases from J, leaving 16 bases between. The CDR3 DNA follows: TGCGCCAGCAGCTTGGGGGCTTTGGGCAGGGGCTCCTACAATGAGCAGTTCTTC. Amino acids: CASSLGALGRGSYNEQFF.

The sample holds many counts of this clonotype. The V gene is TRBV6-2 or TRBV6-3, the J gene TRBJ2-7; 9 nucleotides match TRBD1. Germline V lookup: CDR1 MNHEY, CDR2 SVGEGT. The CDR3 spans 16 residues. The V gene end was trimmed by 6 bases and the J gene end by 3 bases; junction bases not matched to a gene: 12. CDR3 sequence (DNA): TGTGCCAGCAGCCCGGCGGGGACAGGGATATACTACGAGCAGTACTTC. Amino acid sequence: CASSPAGTGIYYEQYF.

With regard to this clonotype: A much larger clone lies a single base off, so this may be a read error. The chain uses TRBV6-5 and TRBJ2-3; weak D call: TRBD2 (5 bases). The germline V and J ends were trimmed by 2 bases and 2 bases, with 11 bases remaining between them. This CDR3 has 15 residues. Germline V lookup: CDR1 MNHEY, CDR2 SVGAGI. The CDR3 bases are TGTGCCAGCAGTTACAAGCTTAGCGCCACAGATACGCAGTATTTT. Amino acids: CASSYKLSATDTQYF.

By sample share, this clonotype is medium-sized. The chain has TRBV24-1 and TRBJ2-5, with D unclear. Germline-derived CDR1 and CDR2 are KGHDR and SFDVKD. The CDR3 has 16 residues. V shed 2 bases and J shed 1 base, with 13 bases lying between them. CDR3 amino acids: CATSDSRNGFQETQYF. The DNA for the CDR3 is TGTGCCACCAGTGATTCCCGCAACGGGTTCCAAGAGACCCAGTACTTC.

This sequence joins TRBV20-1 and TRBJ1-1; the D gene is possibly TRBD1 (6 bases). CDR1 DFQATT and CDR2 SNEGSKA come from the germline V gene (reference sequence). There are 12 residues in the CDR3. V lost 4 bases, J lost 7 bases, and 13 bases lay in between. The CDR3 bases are TGCAGTGCTAACAGGGCGGCTAATGAAGCTTTCTTT. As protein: CSANRAANEAFF.

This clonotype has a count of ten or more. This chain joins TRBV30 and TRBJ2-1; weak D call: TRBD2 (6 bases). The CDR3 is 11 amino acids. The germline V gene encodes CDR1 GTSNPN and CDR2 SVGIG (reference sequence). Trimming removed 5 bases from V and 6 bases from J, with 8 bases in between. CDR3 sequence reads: CAWSEGNEQFF. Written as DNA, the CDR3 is TGTGCCTGGTCGGAGGGCAATGAGCAGTTCTTC.

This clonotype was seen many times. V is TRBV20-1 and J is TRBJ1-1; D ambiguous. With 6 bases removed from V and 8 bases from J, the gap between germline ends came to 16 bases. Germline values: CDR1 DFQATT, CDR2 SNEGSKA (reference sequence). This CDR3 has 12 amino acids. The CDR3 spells CSAINLGREAFF. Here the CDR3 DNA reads TGCAGTGCGATAAATTTAGGAAGGGAAGCTTTCTTT.

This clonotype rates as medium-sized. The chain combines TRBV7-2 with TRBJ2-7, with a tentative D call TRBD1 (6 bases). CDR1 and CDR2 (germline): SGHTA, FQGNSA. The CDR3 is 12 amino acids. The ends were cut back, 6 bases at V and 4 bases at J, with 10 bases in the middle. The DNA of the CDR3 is TGTGCCAGCAGGGGGGCAGAGTACGAGCAGTACTTC. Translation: CASRGAEYEQYF. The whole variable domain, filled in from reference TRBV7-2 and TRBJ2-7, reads GAGVSQSPSNKVTEKGKDVELRCDPISGHTALYWYRQSLGQGLEFLIYFQGNSAPDKSGLPSDRFSAERTGGSVSTLTIQRTQQEDSAVYLCASRGAEYEQYFGPGTRLTVT.

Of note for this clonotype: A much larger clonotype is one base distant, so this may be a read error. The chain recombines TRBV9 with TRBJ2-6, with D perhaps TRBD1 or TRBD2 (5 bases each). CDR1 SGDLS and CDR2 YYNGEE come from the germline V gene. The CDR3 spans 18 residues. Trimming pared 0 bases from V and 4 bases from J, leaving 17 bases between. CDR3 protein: CASSVGGREMTGANVLTF. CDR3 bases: TGTGCCAGCAGCGTAGGAGGCAGGGAGATGACAGGGGCCAACGTCCTGACTTTC.

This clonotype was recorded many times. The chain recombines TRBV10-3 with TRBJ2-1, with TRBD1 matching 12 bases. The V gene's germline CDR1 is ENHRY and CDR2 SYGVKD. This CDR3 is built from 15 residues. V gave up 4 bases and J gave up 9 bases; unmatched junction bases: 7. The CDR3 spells CAISARDRGPGEQFF. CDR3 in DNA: TGTGCCATCAGTGCTCGGGACAGGGGGCCAGGTGAGCAGTTCTTC.

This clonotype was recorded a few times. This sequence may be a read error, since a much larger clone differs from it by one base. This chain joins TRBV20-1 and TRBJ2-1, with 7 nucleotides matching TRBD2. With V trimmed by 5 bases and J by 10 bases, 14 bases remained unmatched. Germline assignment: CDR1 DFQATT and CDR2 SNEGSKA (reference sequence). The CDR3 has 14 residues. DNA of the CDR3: TGCAGTGCTCCAGCCGGGGGGTCCTCCTACGAGCAGTTCTTC. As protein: CSAPAGGSSYEQFF.

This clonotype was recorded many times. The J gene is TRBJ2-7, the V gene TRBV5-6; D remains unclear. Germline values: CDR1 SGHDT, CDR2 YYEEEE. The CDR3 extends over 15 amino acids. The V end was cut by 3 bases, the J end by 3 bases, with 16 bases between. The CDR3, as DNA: TGTGCCAGCAGCTCCGGGCCTGGCTCCCTCTACGAGCAGTACTTC. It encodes CASSSGPGSLYEQYF.

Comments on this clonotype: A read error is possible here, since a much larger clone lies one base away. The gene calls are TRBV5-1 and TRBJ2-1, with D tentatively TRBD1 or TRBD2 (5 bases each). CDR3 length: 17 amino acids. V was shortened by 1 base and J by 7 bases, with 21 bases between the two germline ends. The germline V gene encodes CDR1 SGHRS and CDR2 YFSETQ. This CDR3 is CASSLSRAGTLWNEQFF. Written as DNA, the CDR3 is TGCGCCAGCAGCTTGTCTAGGGCCGGGACGCTGTGGAATGAGCAGTTCTTC.

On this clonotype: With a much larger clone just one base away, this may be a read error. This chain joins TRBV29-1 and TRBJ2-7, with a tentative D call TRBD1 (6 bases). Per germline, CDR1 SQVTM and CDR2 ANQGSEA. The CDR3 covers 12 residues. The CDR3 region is CSVVDSSYGQYF. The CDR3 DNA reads TGCAGCGTTGTGGACAGCTCCTACGGGCAGTACTTC.

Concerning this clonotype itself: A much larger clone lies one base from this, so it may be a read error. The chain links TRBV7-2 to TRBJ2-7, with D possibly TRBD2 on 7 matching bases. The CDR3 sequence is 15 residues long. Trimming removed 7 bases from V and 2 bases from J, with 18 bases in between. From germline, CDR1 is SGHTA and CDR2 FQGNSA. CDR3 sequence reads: CASTLGGPIPYEQYF. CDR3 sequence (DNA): TGTGCCAGCACATTGGGGGGGCCGATCCCCTACGAGCAGTACTTC. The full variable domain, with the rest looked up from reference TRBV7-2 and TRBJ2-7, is GAGVSQSPSNKVTEKGKDVELRCDPISGHTALYWYRQSLGQGLEFLIYFQGNSAPDKSGLPSDRFSAERTGGSVSTLTIQRTQQEDSAVYLCASTLGGPIPYEQYFGPGTRLTVT.

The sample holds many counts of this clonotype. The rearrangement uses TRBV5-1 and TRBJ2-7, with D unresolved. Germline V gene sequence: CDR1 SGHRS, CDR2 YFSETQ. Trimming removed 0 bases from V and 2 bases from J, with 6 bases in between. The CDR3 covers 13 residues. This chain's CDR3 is CASSLDQTYEQYF. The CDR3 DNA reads TGCGCCAGCAGCTTGGATCAGACCTACGAGCAGTACTTC.

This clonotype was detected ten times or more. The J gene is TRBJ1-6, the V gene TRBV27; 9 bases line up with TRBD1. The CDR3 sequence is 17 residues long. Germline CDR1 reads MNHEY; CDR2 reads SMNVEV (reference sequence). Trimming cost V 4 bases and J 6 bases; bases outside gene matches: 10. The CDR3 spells CASSSPGQGWFNSPLHF. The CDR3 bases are TGTGCCAGCAGTTCTCCGGGACAGGGTTGGTTTAATTCACCCCTCCACTTT.

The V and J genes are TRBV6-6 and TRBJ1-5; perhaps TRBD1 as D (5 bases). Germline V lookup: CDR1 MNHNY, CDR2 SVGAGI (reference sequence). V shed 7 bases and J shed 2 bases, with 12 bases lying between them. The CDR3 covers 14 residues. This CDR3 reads CASMGGLGNQPQHF. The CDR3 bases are TGTGCCAGCATGGGGGGGTTGGGCAATCAGCCCCAGCATTTT.

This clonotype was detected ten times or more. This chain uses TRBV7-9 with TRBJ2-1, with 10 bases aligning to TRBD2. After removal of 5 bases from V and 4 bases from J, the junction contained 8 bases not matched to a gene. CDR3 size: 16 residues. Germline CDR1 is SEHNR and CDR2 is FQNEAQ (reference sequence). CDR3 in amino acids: CASSQAPSGGYNEQFF. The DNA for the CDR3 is TGTGCCAGCAGCCAGGCCCCTAGCGGGGGATACAATGAGCAGTTCTTC.

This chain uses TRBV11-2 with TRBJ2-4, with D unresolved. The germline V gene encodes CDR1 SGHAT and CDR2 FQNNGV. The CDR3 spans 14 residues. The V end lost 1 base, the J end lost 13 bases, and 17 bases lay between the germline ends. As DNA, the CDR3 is TGTGCCAGCAGCTTAGGGGTGAGTTTTAATGAGCAGTACTTC. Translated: CASSLGVSFNEQYF.

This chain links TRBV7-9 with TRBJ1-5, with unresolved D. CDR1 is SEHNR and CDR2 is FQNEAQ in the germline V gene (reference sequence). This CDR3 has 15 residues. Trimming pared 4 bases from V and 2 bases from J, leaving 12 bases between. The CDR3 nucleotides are TGTGCCAGCAGCTCGCTACCGGGCGGCAATCAGCCCCAGCATTTT. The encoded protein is CASSSLPGGNQPQHF.

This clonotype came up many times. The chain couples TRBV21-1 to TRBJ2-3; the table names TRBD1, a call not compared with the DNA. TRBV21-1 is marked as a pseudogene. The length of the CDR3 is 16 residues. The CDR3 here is CASSISRTGNTDTQYF. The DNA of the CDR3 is TGTGCCAGCAGCATAAGCAGGACAGGGAACACAGATACGCAGTATTTT.

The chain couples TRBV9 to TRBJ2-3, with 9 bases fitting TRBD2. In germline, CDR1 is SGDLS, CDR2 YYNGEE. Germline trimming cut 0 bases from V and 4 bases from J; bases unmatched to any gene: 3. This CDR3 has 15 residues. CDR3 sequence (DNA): TGTGCCAGCAGCGTAGCTGCGGGGGGGCCAGATACGCAGTATTTT. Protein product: CASSVAAGGPDTQYF. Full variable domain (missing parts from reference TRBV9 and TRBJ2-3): DSGVTQTPKHLITATGQRVTLRCSPRSGDLSVYWYQQSLDQGLQFLIQYYNGEERAKGNILERFSAQQFPDLHSELNLSSLELGDSALYFCASSVAAGGPDTQYFGPGTRLTVL.

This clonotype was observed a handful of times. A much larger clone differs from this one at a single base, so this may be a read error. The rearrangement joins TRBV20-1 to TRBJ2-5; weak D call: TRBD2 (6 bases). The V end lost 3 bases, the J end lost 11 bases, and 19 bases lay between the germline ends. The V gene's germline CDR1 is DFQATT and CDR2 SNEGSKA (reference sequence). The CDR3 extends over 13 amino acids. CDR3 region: CSARGNRGWEQYF. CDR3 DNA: TGCAGTGCTAGGGGTAATCGGGGGTGGGAGCAGTACTTC.